This entry describes one T cell receptor (beta chain). These data belong to a study of cytomegalovirus exposure and HLA in healthy donors. PCR used 60 Vbeta primers and 13 Jbeta primers. The assay was immunoSEQ multiplex PCR, and TCRdb's table has in-frame clones only and misses some. The profile shows approximately 140,000 clones, about 64% of them singletons. The CDR3 length is 14 residues. CDR1 is SGHRS, CDR2 YFSETQ, per germline. This receptor was obtained from a woman in her sixties or seventies in good health and CMV-seropositive. The sample taken for sequencing was PBMCs. V and J are TRBV5-1 and TRBJ2-5, with TRBD1 matching 10 bases. The J call could be wrong; TRBJ2-7 is a better fit for the DNA end. CDR3 sequence reads: CASSLAGQGDEQYF. The CDR3 nucleotides read TGCGCCAGCAGCTTGGCCGGACAGGGGGACGAGCAGTACTTC.